This T cell receptor (beta chain) was observed in a study of blood T cells in healthy people across ages. It was with a sample-barcoded 5' primer and a J-beta primer mix that a second PCR of about 6 to 12 cycles was run. MiXCR, run by TCRdb on the 5' RACE reads, gives a single entry per CDR3 protein. The sample records around 1,000,000 distinct CDR3 sequences, approximately 26% being singletons. The V gene lost 5 bases and the J gene lost 9 bases, with 17 bases spanning the gap. Germline CDR1 is MDHEN and CDR2 is SYDVKM. The CDR3 has 13 residues. This sample also appeared in a second study, on T cells of mothers and their children. This second study says: Mother-child pairs who were related displayed a slightly higher overlap than unrelated pairs, a difference that was non-significant.

The receptor's source is a girl aged 2 to 10 in good health. The specimen was blood. The chain links TRBV28 to TRBJ2-7; D possibly corresponds to TRBD1 (6 bases). The CDR3 sequence: CASSTLVGGRQYF. In DNA form, the CDR3 reads TGTGCCAGCAGTACCTTAGTTGGGGGCAGGCAGTACTTC.